The entry below gives a single TCR beta chain sequence along with its context. The record originates from a study of PD-L1 blockade in urothelial cancer. Across the study: Investigators checked blood 3 weeks (second dose) and 6 weeks after treatment start.

The CDR3 runs to 14 residues. V shed 0 bases and J 5 bases; nucleotides not matched to a gene: 5. The germline gives CDR1 SGHRS, CDR2 YFSETQ. Added to each PCR by spiking were synthetic TCR analog templates. Clones were read by immunoSEQ multiplex PCR, and TCRdb kept only the in-frame ones, dropping some. The table records about 45,000 clones, more than 70% of them present only once. The material was PBMCs, obtained around atezolizumab (anti-PD-L1) treatment. This TCR was sampled from a man aged 80 or over with urothelial cancer. The chain employs TRBV5-1 and TRBJ2-7, with TRBD1 matching 7 bases. CDR3 protein: CASSLARDSDEQYF. The CDR3 nucleotides are TGCGCCAGCAGCTTGGCCCGGGACAGTGACGAGCAGTACTTC. The entire variable domain, with the rest obtained from reference TRBV5-1 and TRBJ2-7, is as follows: KAGVTQTPRYLIKTRGQQVTLSCSPISGHRSVSWYQQTPGQGLQFLFEYFSETQRNKGNFPGRFSGRQFSNSRSEMNVSTLELGDSALYLCASSLARDSDEQYFGPGTRLTVT.